One and the same sample provided the 26 T cell receptor beta chains below, sequenced in a study of PD-L1 blockade in urothelial cancer. The data were produced by immunoSEQ multiplex PCR, yet TCRdb's version contains in-frame clones alone and is incomplete. The table has tens of thousands of clones, approximately 80% seen once. The input for sequencing was PBMCs, taken around atezolizumab (anti-PD-L1) treatment. These receptors all come from a man between 65 and 80 years old with urothelial cancer.

This clone was detected a few times. This rearrangement joins TRBV19 to TRBJ1-2; maybe TRBD1 (5 bases). The CDR3 has 17 residues. Looked up from germline, CDR1 is LNHDA and CDR2 is SQIVND (reference sequence). V was trimmed by 2 bases and J by 2 bases, leaving 18 bases between them. The CDR3 loop reads CASSIRGRALSNYGYTF. The CDR3, as DNA: TGTGCCAGTAGTATAAGGGGAAGGGCTCTGTCCAACTATGGCTACACCTTC.

This clone was found once. The CDR3 DNA is TGTGCCAGCAGTGAGAGGGGGCTGAGCAATCAGCCCCAGCATTTT. It yields the protein CASSERGLSNQPQHF. This rearrangement joins TRBV2 to TRBJ1-5, with 7 positions matching TRBD1. From germline, CDR1 is SNHLY and CDR2 FYNNEI. The trim removed 3 bases at V and 1 base at J, leaving 3 bases unmatched. The CDR3 is made up of 15 amino acids.

The chain has TRBV5-4 and TRBJ1-1; 12 bases are a match to TRBD1. This CDR3 region has 15 residues. Germline V gives CDR1 SGHNT, CDR2 YYREEE (reference sequence). Trimming at V came to 6 bases and at J to 4 bases, leaving 7 bases not matched to a gene. The DNA of the CDR3 is TGTGCCAGCACCCGGGACAGGGGGCCGGGCACTGAAGCTTTCTTT. Protein product: CASTRDRGPGTEAFF.

The sample holds one count of this clone. The chain uses TRBV25-1 and TRBJ1-2; D gene unclear. Germline V gives CDR1 MGHDK, CDR2 SYGVNS. The CDR3 spans 14 residues. V was trimmed by 7 bases and J by 5 bases, leaving 17 bases between them. CDR3 in amino acids: CASKSTLDTYGYTF. The DNA of the CDR3 is TGTGCCAGCAAGAGCACCTTAGACACTTATGGCTACACCTTC.

This clone has only a few counts. The chain couples TRBV14 to TRBJ2-7, with D hard to call. The CDR3 consists of 17 residues. Germline V gene data show CDR1 as SGHDN and CDR2 as FVKESK. V was clipped by 0 bases and J by 0 bases, with 15 bases between them. In DNA, the CDR3 is TGTGCCAGCAGCCAAGATCTTTCCCCAGGATACTCCTACGAGCAGTACTTC. It specifies CASSQDLSPGYSYEQYF.

The chain carries TRBV11-3 and TRBJ2-1; 7 bases align to TRBD2. CDR1 is SGHNT, CDR2 YENEEA, per germline. This CDR3 has 18 residues. The V segment lost 0 bases and the J segment 0 bases; nucleotides outside the gene matches: 8. CDR3 sequence reads: CASSLDLTSSSSYNEQFF. CDR3 nucleotides: TGTGCCAGCAGCTTAGATTTGACTAGCTCCAGCTCCTACAATGAGCAGTTCTTC. Looking up the rest from reference TRBV11-3 and TRBJ2-1 gives the full variable domain: EAGVVQSPRYKIIEKKQPVAFWCNPISGHNTLYWYLQNLGQGPELLIRYENEEAVDDSQLPKDRFSAERLKGVDSTLKIQPAELGDSAVYLCASSLDLTSSSSYNEQFFGPGTRLTVL.

The chain links TRBV27 to TRBJ2-7; weak D call: TRBD1 (6 bases). Germline-derived CDR1 and CDR2 are MNHEY and SMNVEV (reference sequence). The V end lost 1 base, the J end lost 6 bases, and 16 bases lay between the germline ends. CDR3 size: 15 residues. CDR3 bases: TGTGCCAGCAGTTTATATTCAGGGGTCCCGGGCGAGCAGTACTTC. This codes for CASSLYSGVPGEQYF.

A few counts support this clone. V usage is TRBV11-2 and J usage is TRBJ1-2, with TRBD1 as a possible D gene (6 bases). The CDR3 loop spans 15 amino acids. Germline assignment: CDR1 SGHAT and CDR2 FQNNGV. V was cut by 1 base and J by 1 base, with 10 bases left in between. The CDR3: CASSLGQELNYGYTF. The CDR3 DNA sequence: TGTGCCAGCAGCTTAGGACAGGAGCTTAACTATGGCTACACCTTC.

The rearrangement joins TRBV1 to TRBJ1-5; the table assigns TRBD1, which was not confirmed against the DNA. TRBV1 is described as a pseudogene. The CDR3 runs 18 residues. CDR3 sequence: CTSSRGFNLDSWNQPQHF. CDR3 in DNA: TGCACCAGCAGCCGGGGCTTTAATTTGGACAGTTGGAATCAGCCCCAGCATTTT.

In DNA form, the CDR3 reads TGTGCCAGCTCATCCGGACTAGCGGGGCGCACAGATACGCAGTATTTT. This encodes CASSSGLAGRTDTQYF. V is TRBV18 and J is TRBJ2-3; 12 bases match TRBD2. The CDR3 has 16 residues. Germline V gives CDR1 KGHSH, CDR2 LQKENI. The V and J ends lost 5 bases and 1 base, in that order; junction bases with no gene match: 4.

About this clone: The junction departs from germline at one end; a sequencing error may be responsible. The chain couples TRBV7-7 to TRBJ2-7; possibly TRBD1 for D (5 bases). Germline CDR1 and CDR2: SSHAT and FNYEAQ (reference sequence). The CDR3 has 13 residues. The CDR3 DNA sequence: TGTGCTAGCAGCCCTTCAGGGATTGGCGAGCAGTACTTC. This sequence encodes CASSPSGIGEQYF.

CDR3 DNA: TGTGCCAGTAGTATGCGCGGAGGTAGAGTGGATTACGAGCAGTACTTC. Its protein product is CASSMRGGRVDYEQYF. The chain combines TRBV19 with TRBJ2-7, with a possible D match to TRBD2 (5 bases). This CDR3 spans 16 amino acids. Trimming left V 3 bases short and J 4 bases short, with 19 bases between. Germline V gives CDR1 LNHDA, CDR2 SQIVND (reference sequence). Combining the CDR3 with reference TRBV19 and TRBJ2-7 gives the whole variable domain DGGITQSPKYLFRKEGQNVTLSCEQNLNHDAMYWYRQDPGQGLRLIYYSQIVNDFQKGDIAEGYSVSREKKESFPLTVTSAQKNPTAFYLCASSMRGGRVDYEQYFGPGTRLTVT.

The chain links TRBV4-2 to TRBJ2-1; D perhaps matches TRBD2 (6 bases). The CDR3 sequence is 16 residues long. Germline V gene data show CDR1 as LGHNA and CDR2 as YNFKEQ. V lost 1 base, J lost 6 bases, and 16 bases lay in between. This CDR3 reads CASSQATLATVNEQFF. CDR3 coding DNA: TGTGCCAGCAGCCAAGCTACACTAGCCACCGTCAATGAGCAGTTCTTC.

The CDR3 protein is CASSPTGGHTEAFF. CDR3 DNA: TGTGCCAGCAGCCCCACAGGGGGCCACACTGAAGCTTTCTTT. The chain couples TRBV11-3 to TRBJ1-1; 9 nucleotides match TRBD1. Germline lookup yields CDR1 SGHNT and CDR2 YENEEA. Germline trimming cut 5 bases from V and 3 bases from J; bases unmatched to any gene: 4. There are 14 residues in the CDR3.

The chain uses TRBV5-4 and TRBJ2-6; D possibly corresponds to TRBD2 (6 bases). The CDR3 length is 18 residues. The V end lost 2 bases, the J end lost 0 bases, and 15 bases lay between the germline ends. Germline values: CDR1 SGHNT, CDR2 YYREEE (reference sequence). CDR3 bases: TGTGCCAGCAGCTTCGCCGGGACTGCAAGCTCTGGGGCCAACGTCCTGACTTTC. Protein: CASSFAGTASSGANVLTF.

V is TRBV7-3 and J is TRBJ2-3; 11 bases are shared with TRBD2. The CDR3 is 16 residues long. Losses at the gene ends were 5 bases for V and 2 bases for J; bases not matched to a gene: 6. The germline V gene has CDR1 SGHTA and CDR2 FQGTGA. CDR3 amino acids: CASSEGTSGLTDTQYF. CDR3 bases: TGTGCCAGCAGCGAAGGGACTAGCGGTCTCACAGATACGCAGTATTTT.

This clone turned up a few times. The chain uses TRBV30 and TRBJ1-1; the match to TRBD1 covers 9 bases. CDR3 length: 14 amino acids. Germline V gives CDR1 GTSNPN, CDR2 SVGIG (reference sequence). The junction had 10 bases not matched to a gene; V was cut back by 5 bases and J by 6 bases. The CDR3 loop reads CAWCRTGGAAEAFF. The CDR3 DNA sequence: TGTGCCTGGTGCCGAACAGGGGGCGCGGCTGAAGCTTTCTTT.

This sequence joins TRBV7-9 and TRBJ1-1, with D perhaps TRBD1 (5 bases). This CDR3 comprises 15 residues. V was shortened by 1 base and J by 4 bases, with 13 bases between the two germline ends. The germline gives CDR1 SEHNR, CDR2 FQNEAQ (reference sequence). CDR3 DNA sequence: TGTGCCAGCAGCTTAGATTTGACCGGGGGCACTGAAGCTTTCTTT. It codes for CASSLDLTGGTEAFF.

V gene TRBV6-6 combines with J gene TRBJ2-7, with 7 bases matching TRBD1. In germline, CDR1 is MNHNY, CDR2 SVGAGI (reference sequence). This CDR3 spans 16 amino acids. The V segment lost 6 bases and the J segment 0 bases; nucleotides outside the gene matches: 11. In DNA, the CDR3 is TGTGCCAGCAGCTCTGTGGGGGCAGGGGGCTCCTACGAGCAGTACTTC. Amino acids: CASSSVGAGGSYEQYF.

A single count supports this clone. The rearrangement uses TRBV6-6 and TRBJ2-7; the D gene is possibly TRBD2 (6 bases). The germline CDR1 and CDR2 sequences are MNHNY and SVGAGI (reference sequence). This CDR3 region has 12 residues. V lost 10 bases to trimming and J lost 5 bases, with 15 bases between them. This CDR3 reads CATGPGSHEQYF. The DNA for the CDR3 is TGTGCCACCGGGCCCGGGAGCCACGAGCAGTACTTC.

This clone appeared a single time. The chain joins TRBV6-6 to TRBJ1-2; 7 nucleotides line up with TRBD1. This CDR3 has 15 residues. Germline V lookup: CDR1 MNHNY, CDR2 SVGAGI (reference sequence). V dropped 5 bases and J dropped 0; count of bases not matched to a gene: 6. CDR3 DNA: TGTGCCAGCAGTGCGGGGACAGCCACTAACTATGGCTACACCTTC. It translates to CASSAGTATNYGYTF.

The chain joins TRBV27 to TRBJ2-5; 9 bases fit TRBD1. This CDR3 is built from 15 residues. Germline CDR1 reads MNHEY; CDR2 reads SMNVEV (reference sequence). The J segment lost 5 bases and the V segment lost 4 bases, leaving 8 bases of the junction unmatched. DNA for the CDR3: TGTGCCAGCAGTTCCCCCGGGACAGGGAGGGAGACCCAGTACTTC. It encodes CASSSPGTGRETQYF.

The chain is built from TRBV7-8 and TRBJ2-7; 8 bases match TRBD2. The trim removed 6 bases at V and 0 bases at J, leaving 7 bases unmatched. The V gene's germline CDR1 is SGHVS and CDR2 FQNEAQ. This CDR3 contains 15 residues. For the CDR3, the DNA is TGTGCCAGCAGTTCCCAAGCGGGGGACTCCTACGAGCAGTACTTC. Translating it yields CASSSQAGDSYEQYF.

The chain combines TRBV6-1 with TRBJ1-5, with a possible D match to TRBD1 (6 bases). The CDR3 has 14 amino acids. Germline CDR1 and CDR2: MNHNS and SASEGT. V lost 6 bases and J lost 1, with 10 bases in between. CDR3 DNA: TGTGCCAGCAGCAATGACAGGAGCAATCAGCCCCAGCATTTT. Translating gives CASSNDRSNQPQHF.

The rearrangement uses TRBV25-1 and TRBJ2-1; D might be TRBD2 (5 bases). Trimming took 6 bases from V and 8 from J, leaving 8 bases between them. CDR3 length equals 11 residues. Germline V gene lookup returns CDR1 MGHDK and CDR2 SYGVNS. CDR3 residues: CASRGGDEQFF. In nucleotides, the CDR3 is TGTGCCAGCAGAGGAGGTGATGAGCAGTTCTTC.

The rearrangement links TRBV7-8 to TRBJ2-7, with TRBD1 matching 9 bases. Per the germline V gene, CDR1 is SGHVS and CDR2 is FQNEAQ. V gave up 0 bases and J gave up 5 bases; unmatched junction bases: 11. The CDR3 length is 17 residues. CDR3 in amino acids: CASSLAGGDRVRNEQYF. CDR3 nucleotide sequence: TGTGCCAGCAGCTTAGCGGGAGGGGACAGGGTTCGGAACGAGCAGTACTTC.